The 16 T cell receptor beta chains in this list originate from one sample, sequenced in a study of blood T cell repertoires in COVID-19. Sequenced by immunoSEQ multiplex PCR; TCRdb stores in-frame clones only, minus some. Counted here are about 200,000 clones, 86% occurring once; the ten biggest clones make up about 4%. Material: PBMCs or T cells enriched from blood (not recorded which). These receptors originate from a woman aged 30 to 39 who had been exposed to COVID-19.

This rearrangement joins TRBV6-5 to TRBJ1-2, with D possibly being TRBD1 (6 bases). CDR3 length equals 15 residues. Trimming cost V 5 bases and J 5 bases, with 18 bases left between them. In germline, CDR1 is MNHEY, CDR2 SVGAGI. The CDR3 DNA reads as TGTGCCAGCAGTCCTGGGGGGGGGCTAGGGTATGGCTACACCTTC. Its protein is CASSPGGGLGYGYTF.

The chain couples TRBV10-2 to TRBJ2-7, with D tentatively TRBD2 (5 bases). V was shortened by 7 bases and J by 5 bases, with 21 bases between the two germline ends. CDR1 and CDR2 from the germline V gene are WSHSY and SAAADI. This CDR3 is built from 15 residues. The CDR3 sequence is CASITRSGFIHEQYF. For the CDR3, the DNA is TGCGCCAGCATTACACGTTCGGGATTTATCCACGAGCAGTACTTC.

The genes are TRBV3-1 (or the pseudogene TRBV3-2) and TRBJ1-2; the D gene is possibly TRBD1 (5 bases). The V gene's germline CDR1 is LGHDT and CDR2 YNNKEL (reference sequence). CDR3 size: 14 residues. V dropped 4 bases and J dropped 7 bases, with 16 bases sitting between them. The CDR3 coding sequence is TGTGCCAGCAGCCGCGGAGACAGTACTATTGGCTACACCTTC. Protein: CASSRGDSTIGYTF.

This chain uses TRBV5-5 with TRBJ1-6; 9 bases map to TRBD1. Trimming took 0 bases from V and 7 from J; bases not matched to a gene: 8. The CDR3 runs 17 residues. From germline, CDR1 is SGHKS and CDR2 YYEKEE (reference sequence). DNA of the CDR3: TGTGCCAGCAGCTTGGGGCCGGGACAGGGCCTCAATTCACCCCTCCACTTT. It is translated as CASSLGPGQGLNSPLHF.

This clone was detected once. This sequence joins TRBV21-1 and TRBJ1-2. TRBV21-1 is labeled a pseudogene. CDR3 length equals 17 residues. In nucleotides, the CDR3 is TGTGCCAGCAGCGGCGGGGCCCGGGAAAGGGCTAACTATGGCTACACCTTC. It is translated as CASSGGARERANYGYTF.

The genes are TRBV5-1 and TRBJ2-1; 10 bases are a match to TRBD2. Trimming took 0 bases from V and 4 from J; bases not matched to a gene: 7. Germline V gives CDR1 SGHRS, CDR2 YFSETQ. The CDR3 sequence is 17 residues long. CDR3 amino acids: CASSLALGLAKYNEQFF. The CDR3 DNA sequence: TGCGCCAGCAGCTTGGCCTTGGGACTAGCGAAATACAATGAGCAGTTCTTC.

The chain joins TRBV29-1 to TRBJ1-2; D uncertain. V shed 0 bases and J shed 4 bases, with 6 bases lying between them. This CDR3 comprises 12 residues. Looked up from germline, CDR1 is SQVTM and CDR2 is ANQGSEA. Here the CDR3 DNA reads TGCAGCGTTGAAGACAGACTCTATGGCTACACCTTC. Translation: CSVEDRLYGYTF.

This chain links TRBV6-5 with TRBJ2-3; D gene unclear. Trimming pared 5 bases from V and 0 bases from J, leaving 9 bases between. The length of the CDR3 is 14 residues. Germline V CDR1 and CDR2: MNHEY, SVGAGI. The CDR3 spells CASSPTASTDTQYF. CDR3 DNA sequence: TGTGCCAGCAGTCCCACAGCTAGCACAGATACGCAGTATTTT.

This clone was counted only a few times. This chain uses TRBV9 with TRBJ2-3; maybe TRBD2 (6 bases). The CDR3 loop spans 14 amino acids. Germline CDR1 and CDR2: SGDLS and YYNGEE. V was cut by 0 bases and J by 6 bases, with 11 bases left in between. The CDR3 DNA reads as TGTGCCAGCAGCGTAGTCGGGGGTGGGGATACGCAGTATTTT. The encoded protein is CASSVVGGGDTQYF. The variable domain in full, completed from reference TRBV9 and TRBJ2-3, reads DSGVTQTPKHLITATGQRVTLRCSPRSGDLSVYWYQQSLDQGLQFLIQYYNGEERAKGNILERFSAQQFPDLHSELNLSSLELGDSALYFCASSVVGGGDTQYFGPGTRLTVL.

This sequence joins TRBV9 and TRBJ1-1, with D perhaps matching TRBD1 (5 bases). There are 15 residues in the CDR3. Germline loops: CDR1 SGDLS, CDR2 YYNGEE. V was clipped by 0 bases and J by 4 bases, with 13 bases between them. The CDR3 bases are TGTGCCAGCAGCGTAGGTGGCAGGGAACTCACTGAAGCTTTCTTT. Residues: CASSVGGRELTEAFF.

J is TRBJ2-2 and V is TRBV6-5, with a possible D match to TRBD2 (5 bases). The germline gives CDR1 MNHEY, CDR2 SVGAGI. Trimming left V 6 bases short and J 5 bases short, with 13 bases between. The CDR3 is 14 amino acids. The CDR3, as DNA: TGTGCCAGCAGCGCGGGCCTCGGGACCGGGGAGCTGTTTTTT. Protein product: CASSAGLGTGELFF.

The chain employs TRBV6-5 and TRBJ2-7, with 7 bases aligning to TRBD1. Per germline, CDR1 MNHEY and CDR2 SVGAGI. V shed 5 bases, J shed 3 bases, and the junction held 10 bases outside the gene matches. CDR3 length equals 15 residues. This CDR3 reads CASSIRQGGHYEQYF. The CDR3 bases are TGTGCCAGCAGTATCCGACAGGGCGGGCACTACGAGCAGTACTTC.

The V call is TRBV5-1, the J call TRBJ2-5, with a weak D call TRBD1 (6 bases). The CDR3 length is 14 residues. The ends were cut back, 6 bases at V and 2 bases at J, with 14 bases in the middle. Germline CDR1 SGHRS, CDR2 YFSETQ. In DNA form, the CDR3 reads TGCGCCAGCACTATGGGGGCTGGGCAAGAGACCCAGTACTTC. This codes for CASTMGAGQETQYF.

The chain employs TRBV6-4 and TRBJ2-5; 7 bases match TRBD1. This CDR3 comprises 13 residues. CDR1 MRHNA and CDR2 SNTAGT come from the germline V gene. The V segment lost 7 bases and the J segment 6 bases; nucleotides outside the gene matches: 8. CDR3 sequence: CASKRQGRKTQYF. CDR3 nucleotides: TGTGCCAGCAAGAGACAGGGAAGAAAGACCCAGTACTTC.

This chain uses TRBV27 with TRBJ2-7, with D possibly being TRBD1 (5 bases). Germline V gene data show CDR1 as MNHEY and CDR2 as SMNVEV (reference sequence). With 5 bases removed from V and 0 bases from J, the gap between germline ends came to 17 bases. The CDR3 totals 16 residues. CDR3 protein: CASSQRGPGISYEQYF. The CDR3 DNA follows: TGTGCCAGCAGTCAGCGAGGCCCAGGGATCTCCTACGAGCAGTACTTC.

The chain combines TRBV5-5 with TRBJ1-2; D gene uncertain. Germline-derived CDR1 and CDR2 are SGHKS and YYEKEE (reference sequence). The CDR3 runs to 13 residues. Trimming stripped 5 bases from V and 2 bases from J, with 10 bases between. For the CDR3, the DNA is TGTGCCAGCAGTCCCGACACAAACTATGGCTACACCTTC. This codes for CASSPDTNYGYTF.